One and the same sample provided the 15 T cell receptor beta chains below, sequenced in a study of T cell repertoires in cytomegalovirus infection. TCRdb passed the reads through MiXCR, listing each CDR3 protein once. In the table there are approximately 110,000 distinct CDR3 sequences, about 31% of which are singletons. These receptors lack a known antigen. The source material was CD8+ T cells from cultured PBMCs, sampled from culture after CMV antigen stimulation. The origin of the receptors is a human donor in good health (CMV status not recorded). Some clones in this sample may be carry-over from other donors' samples.

This rearrangement joins TRBV7-9 to TRBJ2-3, with 7 bases that match TRBD1. V gave up 6 bases and J gave up 2 bases; unmatched junction bases: 5. Germline V CDR1 and CDR2: SEHNR, FQNEAQ (reference sequence). This CDR3 comprises 14 residues. The CDR3 nucleotides are TGTGCCAGCAGGACAGGGACAAACACAGATACGCAGTATTTT. This codes for CASRTGTNTDTQYF.

The table lists this clonotype with a few counts. The J gene is TRBJ2-1, the V gene TRBV27; 11 bases are shared with TRBD2. The CDR3 contains 16 residues. Germline CDR1 reads MNHEY; CDR2 reads SMNVEV (reference sequence). Trimming removed 8 bases from V and 4 bases from J; junction bases left unmatched: 10. CDR3 residues: CASRYSGGALYNEQFF. The CDR3 nucleotides read TGTGCCAGCCGTTATAGCGGGGGGGCCCTGTACAATGAGCAGTTCTTC.

The chain uses TRBV19 and TRBJ1-5; D uncertain. Germline values: CDR1 LNHDA, CDR2 SQIVND (reference sequence). V lost 2 bases, J lost 0 bases, and 8 bases lay in between. The CDR3 is 15 residues long. The CDR3 DNA is TGTGCCAGTAGTATAAGTCTCAGTAGCAATCAGCCCCAGCATTTT. This gives the protein CASSISLSSNQPQHF.

The CDR3 loop reads CASSPSGGDYREQYF. In nucleotides, the CDR3 is TGTGCCAGCTCACCTAGCGGGGGAGACTATCGCGAGCAGTACTTC. V gene TRBV18 combines with J gene TRBJ2-7; 9 bases are a match to TRBD2. Germline V gives CDR1 KGHSH, CDR2 LQKENI. The V and J ends lost 3 bases and 6 bases, in that order; junction bases with no gene match: 9. The CDR3 extends over 15 amino acids.

This clonotype was observed a few times. The chain recombines TRBV5-1 with TRBJ1-5; the match to TRBD1 covers 8 bases. The CDR3 extends over 14 amino acids. Germline lookup yields CDR1 SGHRS and CDR2 YFSETQ. The V segment lost 4 bases and the J segment 5 bases; nucleotides outside the gene matches: 5. The CDR3 is CASSEAGGYQPQHF. CDR3 sequence (DNA): TGCGCCAGCAGCGAAGCAGGGGGCTATCAGCCCCAGCATTTT.

This chain connects TRBV4-1 to TRBJ1-4, with D hard to call. Germline assignment: CDR1 MGHRA and CDR2 YSYEKL. The V gene lost 4 bases and the J gene lost 8 bases, with 14 bases spanning the gap. This CDR3 spans 14 amino acids. The CDR3 spells CASSRYRTQEKLFF. Here the CDR3 DNA reads TGCGCCAGCAGCCGATACCGGACCCAGGAAAAACTGTTTTTT.

The chain carries TRBV5-6 and TRBJ1-1; D call uncertain. V gave up 0 bases and J gave up 1 base, with 7 bases separating them. Germline values: CDR1 SGHDT, CDR2 YYEEEE. The CDR3 totals 14 residues. The CDR3: CASSLAGQNTEAFF. In DNA form, the CDR3 reads TGTGCCAGCAGCTTGGCCGGGCAGAACACTGAAGCTTTCTTT. The complete variable domain, with remaining parts taken from reference TRBV5-6 and TRBJ1-1, reads DAGVTQSPTHLIKTRGQQVTLRCSPKSGHDTVSWYQQALGQGPQFIFQYYEEEERQRGNFPDRFSGHQFPNYSSELNVNALLLGDSALYLCASSLAGQNTEAFFGQGTRLTVV.

This sequence joins TRBV27 and TRBJ2-5; no definite D call. Deletions cut 3 bases from V and 7 bases from J, with 6 bases between. Per the germline V gene, CDR1 is MNHEY and CDR2 is SMNVEV (reference sequence). The CDR3 sequence is 11 residues long. The CDR3: CASSFGVTQYF. The CDR3 DNA reads TGTGCCAGCAGTTTTGGGGTGACCCAGTACTTC.

The chain is built from TRBV6-6 and TRBJ2-7, with D perhaps given as TRBD1 or TRBD2 (6 bases each). The length of the CDR3 is 15 residues. CDR1 is MNHNY, CDR2 SVGAGI, per germline (reference sequence). Trimming removed 2 bases at V and 3 bases at J, with 14 bases between. CDR3 sequence: CASSYIRGPRYEQYF. The CDR3 DNA reads as TGTGCCAGCAGTTACATCCGGGGGCCACGCTACGAGCAGTACTTC.

This chain links TRBV25-1 with TRBJ1-1, with D perhaps TRBD1 (6 bases). Germline V CDR1 and CDR2: MGHDK, SYGVNS. V lost 8 bases to trimming and J lost 1 base, with 11 bases between them. The CDR3 length is 13 residues. The CDR3, as DNA: TGTGCCAGCCCGGGACACCAGAACACTGAAGCTTTCTTT. As protein: CASPGHQNTEAFF.

The genes are TRBV7-4 and TRBJ2-1, with a tentative D call TRBD2 (6 bases). The CDR3 covers 15 residues. V was cut by 6 bases and J by 7 bases, with 19 bases left in between. The germline gives CDR1 SGHVT, CDR2 SQSDAQ. The CDR3 region has the DNA TGTGCCAGCAGTCACCGGGACTCGCTACTAAATGAGCAGTTCTTC. This encodes CASSHRDSLLNEQFF.

The J gene is TRBJ2-2, the V gene TRBV20-1; possible D gene TRBD2, 5 bases. Germline loops: CDR1 DFQATT, CDR2 SNEGSKA (reference sequence). The CDR3 is made up of 13 amino acids. The V gene lost 5 bases and the J gene lost 6 bases, with 13 bases spanning the gap. CDR3 sequence (DNA): TGCAGTGCTTCTCGGGGTGAGGCCGGGGAGCTGTTTTTT. Translating gives CSASRGEAGELFF.

CDR3 nucleotides: TGTGCCAGCAGTTTATTGGGGAAATTGAGCTACGAGCAGTACTTC. Its translation is CASSLLGKLSYEQYF. The rearrangement joins TRBV27 to TRBJ2-7; D unclear. Trimming left V 1 base short and J 3 bases short, with 13 bases between. This CDR3 has 15 amino acids. Germline CDR1 reads MNHEY; CDR2 reads SMNVEV (reference sequence).

CDR3 nucleotide sequence: TGCGCCAGCAGCCAAGTCAGGGCCGGCGACAATGAGCAGTTCTTC. It yields the protein CASSQVRAGDNEQFF. The V gene is TRBV4-1, the J gene TRBJ2-1; D is possibly TRBD1 (5 bases). Germline assignment: CDR1 MGHRA and CDR2 YSYEKL. V was cut by 1 base and J by 5 bases, with 12 bases left in between. CDR3 length: 15 residues.

This chain uses TRBV7-6 with TRBJ2-5; perhaps TRBD2 as D (6 bases). V gave up 5 bases and J gave up 5 bases, with 15 bases separating them. The CDR3 length is 14 residues. Germline V gives CDR1 SGHVS, CDR2 FNYEAQ. DNA for the CDR3: TGTGCCAGCAGCCGGGTAGACAGCGGGGAGACCCAGTACTTC. This encodes CASSRVDSGETQYF.